This TCR beta chain is drawn from a study of blood T cell repertoires in COVID-19. The repertoire was sequenced with immunoSEQ multiplex PCR; TCRdb's copy has only in-frame clones and lacks some. The sample has 73,000 or so clones; about 83% are singletons. Note on this clone: Other nucleotide sequences from this sample produce the same CDR3.

The length of the CDR3 is 15 residues. The V gene's germline CDR1 is LGHDT and CDR2 YNNKEL (reference sequence). Trimming took off 0 bases at V and 2 bases at J, with 10 bases between the two ends. The sequence derives from a middle-aged man with active COVID-19. The sequenced material came from peripheral blood. The V call is TRBV3-1 (or the pseudogene TRBV3-2), the J call TRBJ2-5, with a possible D match to TRBD2 (6 bases). The CDR3 nucleotides read TGTGCCAGCAGCCAAGATTGGGCGGGACAAGAGACCCAGTACTTC. Translated: CASSQDWAGQETQYF.